This is a list of T cell receptor beta chains from one sample in a study of human T cells and chemical hapten exposure. TCRdb recomputed calls from the RACE reads with MiXCR, one row per CDR3 protein. This table holds 55,000 to 85,000 distinct CDR3 sequences, approximately 9.4% found once. The sample here was whole blood, taken in connection with sensitization to the hapten diphenylcyclopropenone (DPC). These receptors were taken from a woman aged 35 to 49 with alopecia areata. Some clones in this sample may be carry-over from other donors' samples. Both conserved end residues are part of each CDR3. The D gene is left open where the match is weak. Clone size is not always given. Where it is, it says once, few, many or a class for expanded clones.

>TRBJ2-1|many|TRBD2|TRBV9
TGTGCCAGCAGCGTAGAACCACTAGCGGGGTACAATGAGCAGTTCTTC
CASSVEPLAGYNEQFF
>TRBJ2-4|.|.|TRBV11-2
TGTGCCAGCAGCCAAGGCCCTGATGCGGGGAGCAAAAACATTCAGTACTTC
CASSQGPDAGSKNIQYF
>TRBJ1-1|few|.|TRBV5-1
TGCGCCAGCAGCACCTTACAAGAGAACACTGAAGCTTTCTTT
CASSTLQENTEAFF
>TRBJ2-2|many|.|TRBV4-2
TGTGCCAGCAGCCAAGGGAGAACCGGGGAGCTGTTTTTT
CASSQGRTGELFF
>TRBJ2-1|few|TRBD2|TRBV20-1
TGCAGTGCTAGAGAAGCGGGGGGGCCGGCTGAGCAGTTCTTC
CSAREAGGPAEQFF
>TRBJ2-1|many|.|TRBV5-1
TGCGCCAGCAGCTTGGCAGTGAATGAGCAGTTCTTC
CASSLAVNEQFF
>TRBJ1-1|many|TRBD1|TRBV2
TGTGCCAGCAGTGGGACAGGTGCTACTGAAGCTTTCTTT
CASSGTGATEAFF
>TRBJ2-5|few|TRBD2|TRBV7-9
TGTGCCAGCAGCCTGACTAGCGGGGGGGCCCAAGAGACCCAGTACTTC
CASSLTSGGAQETQYF
>TRBJ2-3|many|.|TRBV7-3
TGTGCCAGCGGAAGGGGCGCAGATACGCAGTATTTT
CASGRGADTQYF
>TRBJ2-7|few|.|TRBV10-3
TGTGCCATCAGTGAGTCCGGGCAGCTCTCCTACGAGCAGTACTTC
CAISESGQLSYEQYF
>TRBJ1-6|many|.|TRBV2
TGTGCCAGCAAGCTGCGCTCACCCCTCCACTTT
CASKLRSPLHF
>TRBJ2-7|.|.|TRBV18
TGTGCCAGCTCACCTTGGCAGGGGCAAGATCTGTACTTC
CASSPWQGQDLYF
>TRBJ1-5|many|TRBD1|TRBV4-3
TGCGCCAGCAGCCAAGATGGCAGGGGGCGAGGCAATCAGCCCCAGCATTTT
CASSQDGRGRGNQPQHF
>TRBJ1-1|.|.|TRBV3-1
TGTGCCAGCAGCCAAGATTCGTACACTGAAGCTTTCTTT
CASSQDSYTEAFF
>TRBJ2-5|many|TRBD2|TRBV5-4
TGTGCCAGCAGCTTGGCCAACCTAGCGGGGGAGAAAGAGACCCAGTACTTC
CASSLANLAGEKETQYF
>TRBJ2-1|many|.|TRBV2
TGTGCCAGCAGTGAACAACAGTACAATGAGCAGTTCTTC
CASSEQQYNEQFF
>TRBJ1-5|many|.|TRBV20-1
TGCAGTGCTAGCAAGGGGATTGGCAATCAGCCCCAGCATTTT
CSASKGIGNQPQHF
>TRBJ2-2|.|TRBD1|TRBV4-3
TGCGCCAGCAGCCCTACAGGGGTTCTTACCGGGGAGCTGTTTTTT
CASSPTGVLTGELFF
>TRBJ2-6|few|.|TRBV6-1
TGTGCCAGCAGTGAAGCGCAGGGCTCTGGGGCCAACGTCCTGACTTTC
CASSEAQGSGANVLTF
>TRBJ2-5|many|.|TRBV7-2
TGTGCCAGCAGCAACCCGACCCCCACCCAGGAGACCCAGTACTTC
CASSNPTPTQETQYF
>TRBJ2-6|many|TRBD2|TRBV7-3
TGTGCCAGCAGCCCCCGGGGGGGGTCTCCCTCTGGGGCCAACGTCCTGACTTTC
CASSPRGGSPSGANVLTF
>TRBJ2-7|.|TRBD2|TRBV11-2
TGTGCCAGCAGCTTAGATGGGAGCGGGGGCATGGAGCAGTACTTC
CASSLDGSGGMEQYF
>TRBJ2-7|many|.|TRBV7-9
TGTGCCAGCAGCTTAGGACATCTTTACGAGCAGTACTTC
CASSLGHLYEQYF
>TRBJ1-5|many|.|TRBV20-1
TGCAGTGCTCCTAGGCAGGCCAGCAATCAGCCCCAGCATTTT
CSAPRQASNQPQHF
>TRBJ1-1|many|.|TRBV4-2
TGTGCCAGCAGCCCCCAGGGCTCAGCAGGGACTGAAGCTTTCTTT
CASSPQGSAGTEAFF
>TRBJ1-3|many|.|TRBV3-1
TGTGCCAGCAGCCAAATTGGGATTTTCTCTGGAAACACCATATATTTT
CASSQIGIFSGNTIYF
>TRBJ2-5|many|.|TRBV11-2
TGTGCCAGCAGCCCCCAAGGACAGTCTAGAGAGACCCAGTACTTC
CASSPQGQSRETQYF
>TRBJ1-2|.|.|TRBV19
TGTGCCAGTAGTATCTTGGGACAAAACTATGGCTACACCTTC
CASSILGQNYGYTF
>TRBJ2-5|few|.|TRBV7-9
TGTGCCGTAGGGGAGGAGACCCAGTACTTC
CAVGEETQYF
>TRBJ2-2|many|.|TRBV14
TGTGCCAGCAGCCAGGCGTCCGGGGAGCTGTTTTTT
CASSQASGELFF
>TRBJ2-3|many|.|TRBV27
TGTGCCAGCGTCTTTAAGGCGGAAAGCACAGATACGCAGTATTTT
CASVFKAESTDTQYF
>TRBJ1-5|few|.|TRBV6-2/TRBV6-3
TGTGCCAGCATAGGGGCCTTAGGGAGCAATCAGCCCCAGCATTTT
CASIGALGSNQPQHF
>TRBJ2-1|many|TRBD2|TRBV4-2
TGTGCCAGCAGCCGAGATCTAGCGGGGGGCTTATTTAGCTCCTACAATGAGCAGTTCTTC
CASSRDLAGGLFSSYNEQFF
>TRBJ2-7|many|.|TRBV12-3/TRBV12-4
TGTGCCAGCAGTCCCAACACCTACGAGCAGTACTTC
CASSPNTYEQYF
>TRBJ2-7|few|TRBD2|TRBV20-1
TGCAGTGCTAGAGACGCCCTTTCTAGCGGGGGTCGGGAGCAGTACTTC
CSARDALSSGGREQYF
>TRBJ1-6|few|.|TRBV20-1
TGCAGTGCTGCCGACGTCTCCTATAATTCACCCCTCCACTTT
CSAADVSYNSPLHF
>TRBJ1-3|many|.|TRBV10-3
TGTGCCATGCGGGACGGTGGAAACACCATATATTTT
CAMRDGGNTIYF
>TRBJ2-7|many|.|TRBV7-9
TGTGCCAGCAGCTTGGATTTGGGCCTCCCGGGAGAGCAGTACTTC
CASSLDLGLPGEQYF
>TRBJ1-5|many|TRBD1|TRBV20-1
TGCAGTGTCCAGGGGGGCAGGGCTGGCAATCAGCCCCAGCATTTT
CSVQGGRAGNQPQHF